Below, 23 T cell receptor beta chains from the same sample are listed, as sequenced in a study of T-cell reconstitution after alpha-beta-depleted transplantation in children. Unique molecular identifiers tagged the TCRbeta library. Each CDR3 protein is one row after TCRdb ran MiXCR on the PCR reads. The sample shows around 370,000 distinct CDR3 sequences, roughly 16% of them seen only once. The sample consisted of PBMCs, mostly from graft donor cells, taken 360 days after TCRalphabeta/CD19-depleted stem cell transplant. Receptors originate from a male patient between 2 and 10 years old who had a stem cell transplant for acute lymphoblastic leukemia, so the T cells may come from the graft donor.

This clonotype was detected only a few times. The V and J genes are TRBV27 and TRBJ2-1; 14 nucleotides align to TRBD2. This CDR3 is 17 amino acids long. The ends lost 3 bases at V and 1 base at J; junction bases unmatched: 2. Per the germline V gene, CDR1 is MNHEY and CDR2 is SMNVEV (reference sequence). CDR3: CASSLGLAGASYNEQFF. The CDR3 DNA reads TGTGCCAGCAGTTTGGGACTAGCGGGAGCGTCCTACAATGAGCAGTTCTTC.

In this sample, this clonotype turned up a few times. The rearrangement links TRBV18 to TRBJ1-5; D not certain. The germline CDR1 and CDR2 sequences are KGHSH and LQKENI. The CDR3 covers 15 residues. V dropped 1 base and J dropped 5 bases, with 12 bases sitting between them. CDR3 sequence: CASSPHPGSDQPQHF. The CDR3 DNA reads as TGTGCCAGCTCACCACATCCGGGGTCCGATCAGCCCCAGCATTTT.

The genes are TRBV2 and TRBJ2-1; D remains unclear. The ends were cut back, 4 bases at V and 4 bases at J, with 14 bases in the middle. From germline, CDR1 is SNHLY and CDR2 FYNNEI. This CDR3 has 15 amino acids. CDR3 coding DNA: TGTGCCAGCAGTGTAAGTAGATTCCTGTACAATGAGCAGTTCTTC. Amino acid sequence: CASSVSRFLYNEQFF. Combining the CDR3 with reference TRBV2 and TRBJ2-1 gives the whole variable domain EPEVTQTPSHQVTQMGQEVILRCVPISNHLYFYWYRQILGQKVEFLVSFYNNEISEKSEIFDDQFSVERPDGSNFTLKIRSTKLEDSAMYFCASSVSRFLYNEQFFGPGTRLTVL.

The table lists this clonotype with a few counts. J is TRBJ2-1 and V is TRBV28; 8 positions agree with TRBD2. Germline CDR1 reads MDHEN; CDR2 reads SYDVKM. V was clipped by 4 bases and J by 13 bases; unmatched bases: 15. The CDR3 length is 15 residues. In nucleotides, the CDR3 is TGTGCCAGCAGTTCCGGCGGGAGGTATCCTCGGGAACAGTTCTTC. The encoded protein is CASSSGGRYPREQFF.

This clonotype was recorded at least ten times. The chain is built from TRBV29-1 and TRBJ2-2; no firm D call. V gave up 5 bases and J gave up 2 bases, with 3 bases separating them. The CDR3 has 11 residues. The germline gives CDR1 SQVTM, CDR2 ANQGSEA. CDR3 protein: CSVSNTGELFF. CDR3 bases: TGCAGCGTTAGTAACACCGGGGAGCTGTTTTTT.

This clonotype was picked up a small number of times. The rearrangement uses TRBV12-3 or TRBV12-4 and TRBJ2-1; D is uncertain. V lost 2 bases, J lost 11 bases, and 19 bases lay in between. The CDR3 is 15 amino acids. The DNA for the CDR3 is TGTGCCAGCAGTTTAAGTTACAGCAGAAACGCCCAGCAGTTCTTC. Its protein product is CASSLSYSRNAQQFF.

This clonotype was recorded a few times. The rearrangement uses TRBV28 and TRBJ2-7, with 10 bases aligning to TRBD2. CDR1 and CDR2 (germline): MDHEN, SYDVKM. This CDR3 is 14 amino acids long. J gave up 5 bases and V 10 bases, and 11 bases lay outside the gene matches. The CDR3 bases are TGTGCCACCAACAAAGCGGGAGGGCCCCACGAGCAGTACTTC. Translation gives CATNKAGGPHEQYF.

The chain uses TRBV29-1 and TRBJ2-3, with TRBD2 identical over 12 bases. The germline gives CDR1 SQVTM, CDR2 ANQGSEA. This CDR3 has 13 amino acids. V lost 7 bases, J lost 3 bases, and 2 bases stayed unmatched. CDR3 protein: CSAGTSGTDTQYF. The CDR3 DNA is TGCAGCGCCGGGACTAGCGGGACAGATACGCAGTATTTT.

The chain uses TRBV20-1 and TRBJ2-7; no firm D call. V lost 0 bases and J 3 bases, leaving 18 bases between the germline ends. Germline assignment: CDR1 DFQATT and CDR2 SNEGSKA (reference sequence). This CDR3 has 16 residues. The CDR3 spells CSARDLMALKSYEQYF. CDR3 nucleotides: TGCAGTGCTAGAGATCTTATGGCGTTAAAGAGCTACGAGCAGTACTTC.

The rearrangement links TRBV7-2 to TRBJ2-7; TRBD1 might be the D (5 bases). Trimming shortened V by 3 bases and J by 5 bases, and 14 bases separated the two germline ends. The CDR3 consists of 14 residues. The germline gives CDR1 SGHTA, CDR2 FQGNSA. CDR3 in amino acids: CASSFMAGMNEQYF. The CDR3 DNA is TGTGCCAGCAGCTTTATGGCAGGGATGAACGAGCAGTACTTC.

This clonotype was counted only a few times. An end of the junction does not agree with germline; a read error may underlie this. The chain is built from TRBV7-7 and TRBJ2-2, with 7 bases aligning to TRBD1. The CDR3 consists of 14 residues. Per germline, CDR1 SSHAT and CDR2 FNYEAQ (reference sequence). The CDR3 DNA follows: TGTGCTAGCAGCCGGGACAGACGCACCGGGGAGCTGTTTTTT. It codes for CASSRDRRTGELFF.

This chain's CDR3 is CASSQEDVRNRYIGSGNTIYF. The CDR3 DNA follows: TGTGCCAGCAGCCAAGAAGACGTCCGGAACAGGTATATCGGCTCTGGAAACACCATATATTTT. The chain couples TRBV4-2 to TRBJ1-3; the D gene is possibly TRBD1 (5 bases). Trimming cost V 0 bases and J 0 bases, with 24 bases left between them. Per the germline V gene, CDR1 is LGHNA and CDR2 is YNFKEQ. This CDR3 region has 21 residues.

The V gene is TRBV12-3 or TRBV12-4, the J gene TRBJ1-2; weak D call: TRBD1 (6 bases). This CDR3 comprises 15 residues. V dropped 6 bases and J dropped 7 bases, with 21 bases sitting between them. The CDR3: CASSLEAGGPIGYTF. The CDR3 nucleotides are TGTGCCAGCAGCCTGGAAGCTGGGGGGCCCATTGGCTACACCTTC.

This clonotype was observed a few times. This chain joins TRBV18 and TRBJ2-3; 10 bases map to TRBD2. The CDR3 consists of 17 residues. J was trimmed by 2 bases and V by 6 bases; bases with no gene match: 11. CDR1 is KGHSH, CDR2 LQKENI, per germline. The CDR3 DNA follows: TGTGCCAGCTCGCCAACCGGGACTAGCGCGTTCACAGATACGCAGTATTTT. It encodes CASSPTGTSAFTDTQYF.

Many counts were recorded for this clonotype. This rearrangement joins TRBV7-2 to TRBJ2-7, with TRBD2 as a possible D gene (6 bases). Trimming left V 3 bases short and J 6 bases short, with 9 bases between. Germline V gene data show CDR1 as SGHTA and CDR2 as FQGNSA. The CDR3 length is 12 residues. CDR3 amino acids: CASSFWGGEQYF. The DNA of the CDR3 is TGTGCCAGCAGCTTTTGGGGAGGCGAGCAGTACTTC.

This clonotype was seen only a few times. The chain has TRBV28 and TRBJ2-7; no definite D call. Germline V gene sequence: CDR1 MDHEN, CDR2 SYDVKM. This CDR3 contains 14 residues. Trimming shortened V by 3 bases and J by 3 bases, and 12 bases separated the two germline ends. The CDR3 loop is CASSFSLNNYEQYF. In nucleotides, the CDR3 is TGTGCCAGCAGTTTCAGTCTCAACAACTACGAGCAGTACTTC.

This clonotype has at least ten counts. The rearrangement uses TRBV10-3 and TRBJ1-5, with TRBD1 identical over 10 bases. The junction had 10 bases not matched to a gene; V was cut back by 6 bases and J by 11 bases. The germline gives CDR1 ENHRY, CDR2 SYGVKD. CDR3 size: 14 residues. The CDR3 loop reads CAISRTGGTSAQHF. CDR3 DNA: TGTGCCATCAGCCGGACAGGGGGGACCTCGGCCCAGCATTTT.

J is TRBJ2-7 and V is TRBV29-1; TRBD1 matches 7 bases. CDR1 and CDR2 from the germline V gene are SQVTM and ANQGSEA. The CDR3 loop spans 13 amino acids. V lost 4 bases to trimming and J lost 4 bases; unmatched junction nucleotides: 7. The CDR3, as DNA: TGCAGCGTTGGGTGGGGACAGAGATACGAGCAGTACTTC. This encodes CSVGWGQRYEQYF.

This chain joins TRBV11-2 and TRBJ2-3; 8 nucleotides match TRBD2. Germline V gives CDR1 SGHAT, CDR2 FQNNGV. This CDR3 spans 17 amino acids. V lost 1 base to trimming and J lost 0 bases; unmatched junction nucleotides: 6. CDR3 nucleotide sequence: TGTGCCAGCAGCTTAGTTCCAGCGGGAGTAAGCACAGATACGCAGTATTTT. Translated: CASSLVPAGVSTDTQYF.

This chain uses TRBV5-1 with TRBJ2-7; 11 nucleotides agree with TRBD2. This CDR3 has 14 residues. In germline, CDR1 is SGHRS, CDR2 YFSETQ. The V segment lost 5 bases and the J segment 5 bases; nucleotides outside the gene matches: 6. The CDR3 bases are TGCGCCAGCAGAGGACTAGCGGGTGAGAACGAGCAGTACTTC. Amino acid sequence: CASRGLAGENEQYF.

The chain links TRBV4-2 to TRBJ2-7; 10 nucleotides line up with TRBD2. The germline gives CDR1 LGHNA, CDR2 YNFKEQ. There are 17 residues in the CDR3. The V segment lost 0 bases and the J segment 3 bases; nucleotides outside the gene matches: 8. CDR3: CASSQEATGTSDYEQYF. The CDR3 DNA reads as TGTGCCAGCAGCCAAGAAGCAACGGGGACTAGCGACTACGAGCAGTACTTC.

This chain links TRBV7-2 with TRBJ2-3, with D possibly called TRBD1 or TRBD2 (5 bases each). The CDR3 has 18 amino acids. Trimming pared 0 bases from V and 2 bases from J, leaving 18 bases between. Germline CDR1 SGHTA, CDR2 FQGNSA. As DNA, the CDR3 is TGTGCCAGCAGCTTAGCGGGGGTGTCTAGCAGCTTCACAGATACGCAGTATTTT. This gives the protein CASSLAGVSSSFTDTQYF.

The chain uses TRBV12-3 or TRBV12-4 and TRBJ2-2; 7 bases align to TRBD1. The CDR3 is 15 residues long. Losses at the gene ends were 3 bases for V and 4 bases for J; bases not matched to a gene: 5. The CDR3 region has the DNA TGTGCCAGCAGTTTGGTGACAGGGCTCACCGGGGAGCTGTTTTTT. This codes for CASSLVTGLTGELFF.